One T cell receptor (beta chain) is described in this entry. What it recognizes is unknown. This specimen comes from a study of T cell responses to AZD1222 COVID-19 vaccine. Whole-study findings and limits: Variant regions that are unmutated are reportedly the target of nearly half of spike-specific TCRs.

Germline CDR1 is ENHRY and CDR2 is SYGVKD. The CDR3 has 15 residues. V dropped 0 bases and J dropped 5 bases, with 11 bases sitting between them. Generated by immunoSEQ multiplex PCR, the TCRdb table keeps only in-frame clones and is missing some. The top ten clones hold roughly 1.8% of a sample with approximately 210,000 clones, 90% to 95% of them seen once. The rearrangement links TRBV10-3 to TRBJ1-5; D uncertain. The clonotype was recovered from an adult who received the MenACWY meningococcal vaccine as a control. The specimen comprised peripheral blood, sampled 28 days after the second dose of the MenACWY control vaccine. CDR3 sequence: CAISESEGTYQPQHF. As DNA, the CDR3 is TGTGCCATCAGTGAGTCTGAGGGCACGTATCAGCCCCAGCATTTT.